The 18 T cell receptor beta chains reported below all come from one sample, sequenced in a study of CD8 T cell repertoires and HIV-1 epitope variants. Assay used: immunoSEQ multiplex PCR; TCRdb lists only in-frame clones, some missing. The table shows 2,400 or so clones, with 65% occurring only once. Their antigen targets remain unknown. Sequencing used cultured CD8+ T cells derived from PBMCs. The receptor source for this set is a male donor with HIV.

The genes are TRBV28 and TRBJ2-7; D is unresolved. V gave up 2 bases and J gave up 3 bases, with 11 bases separating them. The CDR3 is 14 amino acids. The germline CDR1 and CDR2 sequences are MDHEN and SYDVKM. The CDR3 here is CASSLNGLGYEQYF. The CDR3 bases are TGTGCCAGCAGTTTAAATGGGTTGGGCTACGAGCAGTACTTC.

CDR3 nucleotide sequence: TGTGCCAGCAGCGCGAATACCGGGACTAGCGCCTACTACGAGCAGTACTTC. Translated, it gives CASSANTGTSAYYEQYF. V usage is TRBV5-4 and J usage is TRBJ2-7; TRBD2 agrees at 10 bases. The CDR3 consists of 17 residues. Trimming at V came to 4 bases and at J to 3 bases, leaving 13 bases not matched to a gene. Germline CDR1 and CDR2: SGHNT and YYREEE (reference sequence).

This clone was counted only a few times. The gene calls are TRBV2 and TRBJ2-1, with D possibly TRBD2 on 5 matching bases. Germline V gives CDR1 SNHLY, CDR2 FYNNEI. Trimming cost V 7 bases and J 15 bases, with 22 bases left between them. The CDR3 is 13 residues long. CDR3 sequence reads: CASNPGRSPGGFF. The CDR3 bases are TGTGCCAGCAACCCGGGAAGGAGCCCAGGTGGGTTCTTC. Filled out from reference TRBV2 and TRBJ2-1, the complete variable domain reads EPEVTQTPSHQVTQMGQEVILRCVPISNHLYFYWYRQILGQKVEFLVSFYNNEISEKSEIFDDQFSVERPDGSNFTLKIRSTKLEDSAMYFCASNPGRSPGGFFGPGTRLTVL.

This clone is medium-sized within its sample. The J gene is TRBJ2-2, the V gene TRBV4-1; D gene uncertain. The CDR3 covers 14 residues. From germline, CDR1 is MGHRA and CDR2 YSYEKL. Trimming left V 0 bases short and J 1 base short, with 3 bases between. CDR3 nucleotides: TGCGCCAGCAGCCAAGATGGGAACACCGGGGAGCTGTTTTTT. It encodes CASSQDGNTGELFF.

This chain joins TRBV28 and TRBJ2-7; 9 bases agree with TRBD1. Trimming cost V 5 bases and J 2 bases; bases outside gene matches: 7. From germline, CDR1 is MDHEN and CDR2 SYDVKM. The CDR3 is made up of 15 amino acids. The CDR3 here is CASSLYRDRAYEQYF. In DNA form, the CDR3 reads TGTGCCAGCAGTCTCTACCGGGACAGGGCCTACGAGCAGTACTTC.

This clone was recorded once. The chain carries TRBV6-1 and TRBJ2-7, with 7 bases matching TRBD1. V lost 9 bases to trimming and J lost 12 bases; unmatched junction nucleotides: 20. Germline lookup yields CDR1 MNHNS and CDR2 SASEGT. The CDR3 length is 14 residues. CDR3 protein: CASMKLPGQPYPYF. Here the CDR3 DNA reads TGTGCCAGTATGAAACTTCCGGGACAGCCTTACCCGTACTTC.

This clone was recorded a few times. The chain carries TRBV11-2 and TRBJ1-4; no clear D. This CDR3 contains 14 residues. With 5 bases removed from V and 7 bases from J, the gap between germline ends came to 14 bases. Germline assignment: CDR1 SGHAT and CDR2 FQNNGV. CDR3 in DNA: TGTGCCAGCAGCACTGGGTCTTTGGGTGAAAAACTGTTTTTT. Its protein is CASSTGSLGEKLFF.

The gene calls are TRBV5-1 and TRBJ2-5, with TRBD2 matching over 9 bases. Germline values: CDR1 SGHRS, CDR2 YFSETQ. The CDR3 length is 16 residues. V was clipped by 5 bases and J by 4 bases; unmatched bases: 12. CDR3 in DNA: TGCGCCAGCAGTTTTTATAGCGGGAGAAGGGGAGAGACCCAGTACTTC. It codes for CASSFYSGRRGETQYF.

This CDR3 is CASSQVGQGADEQYF. The CDR3 DNA follows: TGCGCCAGCAGCCAAGTGGGACAGGGGGCCGACGAGCAGTACTTC. This chain connects TRBV4-3 to TRBJ2-7; 12 bases align to TRBD1. Trimming cost V 1 base and J 5 bases; bases outside gene matches: 3. Germline lookup yields CDR1 LGHNA and CDR2 YSLEER. The CDR3 is 15 amino acids.

This clone was recorded once. The chain couples TRBV9 to TRBJ2-1; D is unresolved. Trimming shortened V by 2 bases and J by 10 bases, and 13 bases separated the two germline ends. This CDR3 region has 13 residues. Germline V gene lookup returns CDR1 SGDLS and CDR2 YYNGEE. CDR3 region: CASSVRSQTEQFF. CDR3 coding DNA: TGTGCCAGCAGCGTCCGTTCTCAAACCGAGCAGTTCTTC.

The gene calls are TRBV5-6 and TRBJ2-5; the D gene is possibly TRBD2 (5 bases). Trimming took 0 bases from V and 1 from J, leaving 13 bases between them. Looked up from germline, CDR1 is SGHDT and CDR2 is YYEEEE. The length of the CDR3 is 16 residues. The CDR3 loop reads CASSLGAAGVQETQYF. The CDR3 DNA sequence: TGTGCCAGCAGCTTGGGCGCCGCGGGTGTCCAAGAGACCCAGTACTTC.

This sequence joins TRBV5-1 and TRBJ1-1; unclear D gene. The CDR3 consists of 14 residues. The V end was cut by 2 bases, the J end by 1 base, with 9 bases between. Looked up from germline, CDR1 is SGHRS and CDR2 is YFSETQ. DNA for the CDR3: TGCGCCAGCAGCTTTGGGTGGGAGAACACTGAAGCTTTCTTT. It is translated as CASSFGWENTEAFF.

This chain connects TRBV4-3 to TRBJ2-7; 9 nucleotides match TRBD1. Germline trimming cut 4 bases from V and 6 bases from J; bases unmatched to any gene: 10. This CDR3 region has 15 residues. Germline V gene data show CDR1 as LGHNA and CDR2 as YSLEER. For the CDR3, the DNA is TGCGCCAGCAGCCTATCCGACAGGGGGGAACGCGAGCAGTACTTC. Translated, it gives CASSLSDRGEREQYF.

V usage is TRBV4-3 and J usage is TRBJ2-6; 9 bases are a match to TRBD1. The germline gives CDR1 LGHNA, CDR2 YSLEER. The CDR3 has 16 residues. J gave up 0 bases and V 3 bases, and 0 bases lay outside the gene matches. The CDR3 reads CASSQTGGSGANVLTF. The CDR3 DNA reads TGCGCCAGCAGCCAGACAGGGGGCTCTGGGGCCAACGTCCTGACTTTC.

This chain joins TRBV7-2 and TRBJ2-7, with D tentatively TRBD2 (6 bases). The CDR3 is 12 residues long. V lost 2 bases to trimming and J lost 6 bases, with 8 bases between them. Germline CDR1 reads SGHTA; CDR2 reads FQGNSA. Here the CDR3 reads CASSLRAGEQYF. DNA of the CDR3: TGTGCCAGCAGCTTACGAGCGGGCGAGCAGTACTTC.

This chain links TRBV7-3 with TRBJ2-7; D gene uncertain. The germline gives CDR1 SGHTA, CDR2 FQGTGA. Trimming stripped 5 bases from V and 4 bases from J, with 18 bases between. The CDR3 covers 15 residues. CDR3 loop: CASSPRPATLYEQYF. The CDR3 nucleotides read TGTGCCAGCAGCCCCCGCCCGGCTACCCTATACGAGCAGTACTTC. Combining the CDR3 with reference TRBV7-3 and TRBJ2-7 gives the whole variable domain GAGVSQTPSNKVTEKGKYVELRCDPISGHTALYWYRQSLGQGPEFLIYFQGTGAADDSGLPNDRFFAVRPEGSVSTLKIQRTERGDSAVYLCASSPRPATLYEQYFGPGTRLTVT.

V and J are TRBV27 and TRBJ2-2; unclear D gene. CDR1 is MNHEY, CDR2 SMNVEV, per germline (reference sequence). The CDR3 covers 14 residues. Trimming pared 0 bases from V and 7 bases from J, leaving 9 bases between. The chain's CDR3 is CASSLSPSGGELFF. DNA of the CDR3: TGTGCCAGCAGTTTATCCCCCTCTGGCGGGGAGCTGTTTTTT.

This clone was seen a single time. The chain couples TRBV5-6 to TRBJ2-6; D uncertain. The CDR3 contains 15 residues. The germline V and J ends were trimmed by 5 bases and 3 bases, with 12 bases remaining between them. The germline CDR1 and CDR2 sequences are SGHDT and YYEEEE. CDR3 protein: CASRLGISGANVLTF. CDR3 DNA: TGTGCCAGCAGACTTGGGATAAGTGGGGCCAACGTCCTGACTTTC.